Listed below are T cell receptor beta chains from one sample, sequenced in a study of shared clonotypes between healthy human individuals. Sequencing used immunoSEQ multiplex PCR; TCRdb keeps in-frame clones, though not all of them. Of about 2.3 million clones in the sample, approximately 90% were seen once. The material sequenced was naive CD4+ T cells from PBMCs. The receptors were gathered from a man aged 18 to 29 in good health. Some clones in this sample may be carry-over from other donors' samples. The CDR3 runs from the conserved cysteine through the conserved F or W. The D gene is left open where the match is weak. The size field is filled for only some rows; it gives once, few, many or a size class.

V: TRBV7-9; J: TRBJ1-2; D: NA; size: NA; DNA: TGTGCCAGCAGCTTAGACATCAGATTTCACACCTTC; CDR3: CASSLDIRFHTF
V: TRBV4-1; J: TRBJ1-2; D: TRBD1; size: NA; DNA: TGCGCCAGCAGCCGCCTGTCCGGGACAGGGCAGCTTTTCTATGGCTACACCTTC; CDR3: CASSRLSGTGQLFYGYTF
V: TRBV18; J: TRBJ2-5; D: TRBD1; size: NA; DNA: TGTGCCAGCTCACTGATACAGGGGACGGAGACCCAGTACTTC; CDR3: CASSLIQGTETQYF
V: TRBV4-3; J: TRBJ1-2; D: TRBD1; size: once; DNA: TGCGCCAGCAGCCGAGGTCGCAGGGGGCGCGGGTATGGCTACACCTTC; CDR3: CASSRGRRGRGYGYTF
V: TRBV2; J: TRBJ2-7; D: NA; size: NA; DNA: TGTGCCAGCGGCCCGTGGACTCCCCCCTACGAGCAGTACTTC; CDR3: CASGPWTPPYEQYF
V: TRBV7-8; J: TRBJ2-3; D: NA; size: NA; DNA: TGTGCCAGCAGCCCGGGGACCGAGCAGGATACGCAGTATTTT; CDR3: CASSPGTEQDTQYF
V: TRBV29-1; J: TRBJ2-3; D: TRBD1; size: once; DNA: TGCAGCGTGAAAGGACAGGCTAGCACAGATACGCAGTATTTT; CDR3: CSVKGQASTDTQYF
V: TRBV29-1; J: TRBJ2-1; D: TRBD1; size: NA; DNA: TGCAGCGTTGAACAAGGGGGCGCACGTAGATTCTACAATGAGCAGTTCTTC; CDR3: CSVEQGGARRFYNEQFF
V: TRBV18; J: TRBJ1-1; D: NA; size: NA; DNA: TGTGCCAGCTCACCACAGACAGACAACACTGAAGCTTTCTTT; CDR3: CASSPQTDNTEAFF
V: TRBV28; J: TRBJ2-6; D: NA; size: NA; DNA: TGTGCCAGCCTTCCAGGCAGGGGCACTGGGGCCAACGTCCTGACTTTC; CDR3: CASLPGRGTGANVLTF
V: TRBV28; J: TRBJ2-3; D: TRBD2; size: NA; DNA: TGTGCCAGCAGTTTCCCCCGGGAGAATAGCGGGACTCTGGCAGATACGCAGTATTTT; CDR3: CASSFPRENSGTLADTQYF
V: TRBV5-6; J: TRBJ2-2; D: TRBD2; size: NA; DNA: TGTGCCAGCAGCGTCATAGCGGGAGCGAACACCGGGGAGCTGTTTTTT; CDR3: CASSVIAGANTGELFF
V: TRBV5-1; J: TRBJ2-7; D: TRBD2; size: NA; DNA: TGCGCCAGCAGCTTTAGCGGGAGGGCCGACGAGCAGTACTTC; CDR3: CASSFSGRADEQYF
V: TRBV5-4; J: TRBJ2-3; D: NA; size: NA; DNA: TGTGCCAGCAGCTACCAACAGGGATGGACAGATACGCAGTATTTT; CDR3: CASSYQQGWTDTQYF
V: TRBV29-1; J: TRBJ2-7; D: NA; size: NA; DNA: TGCAGCGTTGAAGGACAGGGAGGTAACGAGCAGTACTTC; CDR3: CSVEGQGGNEQYF
V: TRBV5-5; J: TRBJ1-2; D: NA; size: NA; DNA: TGTGCCAGCAGCGTAGAACGGATCTTTAACTATGGCTACACCTTC; CDR3: CASSVERIFNYGYTF
V: TRBV28; J: TRBJ1-3; D: NA; size: NA; DNA: TGTGCCAGCTGCCCGGAACTCTCTGGAAACACCATATATTTT; CDR3: CASCPELSGNTIYF
V: TRBV5-4; J: TRBJ1-5; D: NA; size: NA; DNA: TGTGCCAGCAGCTTGGTTGTGGGTAATCAGCCCCAGCATTTT; CDR3: CASSLVVGNQPQHF
V: TRBV15; J: TRBJ2-5; D: NA; size: NA; DNA: TGTGCCACCAGCAGAGATCCGGCAGGGTCCGTCCTATTAACTCAAGAGACCCAGTACTTC; CDR3: CATSRDPAGSVLLTQETQYF
V: TRBV5-6; J: TRBJ1-3; D: TRBD1; size: NA; DNA: TGTGCCAGCAGCCCCCAGACAGGGAAGGGCACCATATATTTT; CDR3: CASSPQTGKGTIYF
V: TRBV20-1; J: TRBJ2-5; D: NA; size: NA; DNA: TGCAGTAGCGGATTCCAAGAGACCCAGTACTTC; CDR3: CSSGFQETQYF
V: TRBV9; J: TRBJ1-1; D: NA; size: NA; DNA: TGTGCCAGCAGCGTGGGGCTGGAGGGCACTGAAGCTTTCTTT; CDR3: CASSVGLEGTEAFF
V: TRBV28; J: TRBJ2-7; D: NA; size: once; DNA: TGTGCCAGCAGCCCCCCGATGACAGGTCTACACTACGAGCAGTACTTC; CDR3: CASSPPMTGLHYEQYF
V: TRBV7-3; J: TRBJ2-3; D: TRBD1; size: once; DNA: TGTGCCAGCAGCCCGGCACAGGGGGCTACAGATACGCAGTATTTT; CDR3: CASSPAQGATDTQYF
V: TRBV7-3; J: TRBJ2-2; D: NA; size: NA; DNA: TGTGCCAGCAGCTTGGCAGCGAACACCGGGGAGCTGTTTTTT; CDR3: CASSLAANTGELFF
V: TRBV10-3; J: TRBJ2-5; D: NA; size: NA; DNA: TGTGCCATCAGTGACTCTAGGGCAGGAGAGACCCAGTACTTC; CDR3: CAISDSRAGETQYF
V: TRBV19; J: TRBJ1-5; D: NA; size: NA; DNA: TGTGCCAGTAGTATGTCAGGCAGGGGCAGCAATCAGCCCCAGCATTTT; CDR3: CASSMSGRGSNQPQHF
V: TRBV6-1; J: TRBJ2-1; D: TRBD1; size: NA; DNA: TGTGCCAGCAGTCAACAGGGGGCGGAGTTCTTC; CDR3: CASSQQGAEFF
V: TRBV30; J: TRBJ2-2; D: TRBD2; size: once; DNA: TGTGCCTCCTTAACCCCCGGGGGGGCACCCACCGGGGAGCTGTTTTTT; CDR3: CASLTPGGAPTGELFF
V: TRBV10-3; J: TRBJ2-7; D: TRBD1; size: NA; DNA: TGTGCCACCACAGGGGCCGAATCCTACGAGCAGTACTTC; CDR3: CATTGAESYEQYF
V: TRBV15; J: TRBJ2-7; D: NA; size: NA; DNA: TGTGCCACCAGCAGAGATGGAACCCCTAGGGATGGCGAGCAGTACTTC; CDR3: CATSRDGTPRDGEQYF
V: TRBV9; J: TRBJ2-5; D: TRBD2; size: NA; DNA: TGTGCCAGCAGCACCCGACTAGCGGGGGGAGAGACCCAGTACTTC; CDR3: CASSTRLAGGETQYF
V: TRBV6-6; J: TRBJ2-7; D: TRBD2; size: NA; DNA: TGTGCCAGCGCGTACCTAGCGGGAGACCCTTACGAGCAGTACTTC; CDR3: CASAYLAGDPYEQYF
V: TRBV6-5; J: TRBJ2-7; D: NA; size: NA; DNA: TGTGCCAGCAGCTACAGGGACGAGCAGTACTTC; CDR3: CASSYRDEQYF
V: TRBV5-1; J: TRBJ2-5; D: NA; size: NA; DNA: TGCGCCAGCGGGAAGGGATCGGGAGAGACCCAGTACTTC; CDR3: CASGKGSGETQYF
V: TRBV28; J: TRBJ1-5; D: NA; size: NA; DNA: TGTGCCAGTAGCCCGGGGGGCGGCTATCAGCCCCAGCATTTT; CDR3: CASSPGGGYQPQHF
V: TRBV14; J: TRBJ2-2; D: NA; size: NA; DNA: TGTGCCAGCAGCCGTACCCTAGTCGAGGAGCTGTTTTTT; CDR3: CASSRTLVEELFF
V: TRBV5-1; J: TRBJ2-7; D: TRBD2; size: NA; DNA: TGCGCCAGCAGCTTGGACGGTAGCGGGAACTTCTACGAGCAGTACTTC; CDR3: CASSLDGSGNFYEQYF
V: TRBV29-1; J: TRBJ2-1; D: TRBD1; size: NA; DNA: TGCAGCGTTGACCGGACAGGGACTTACAATGAGCAGTTCTTC; CDR3: CSVDRTGTYNEQFF
V: TRBV7-2; J: TRBJ2-2; D: NA; size: NA; DNA: TGTGCCAGCAGCTTAGTATCGGTAGGGGCTAGCGGGGAGCTGTTTTTT; CDR3: CASSLVSVGASGELFF
V: TRBV5-1; J: TRBJ2-7; D: TRBD2; size: NA; DNA: TGCGCCAGCAGCGGGGGACTAGCGGGAGATACCTACGAGCAGTACTTC; CDR3: CASSGGLAGDTYEQYF
V: TRBV28; J: TRBJ1-3; D: NA; size: few; DNA: TGTGCCAGCAGTCCCCCGGCTGGAAACACCATATATTTT; CDR3: CASSPPAGNTIYF
V: TRBV27; J: TRBJ2-7; D: TRBD2; size: NA; DNA: TGTGCCAGCAGTTTACTTTCTAGCGGACTGTCCTACGAGCAGTACTTC; CDR3: CASSLLSSGLSYEQYF
V: TRBV15; J: TRBJ1-4; D: NA; size: NA; DNA: TGTGCCACCAGCAGAGATACCGGGGGCAATGAAAAACTGTTTTTT; CDR3: CATSRDTGGNEKLFF
V: TRBV2; J: TRBJ1-5; D: NA; size: NA; DNA: TGTGCCAGCAGGGAGGGGAGATCCAGCAATCAGCCCCAGCATTTT; CDR3: CASREGRSSNQPQHF
V: TRBV7-2; J: TRBJ1-3; D: NA; size: NA; DNA: TGTGCCAGCAGCTTAGGGCAGCTCGGAAACACCATATATTTT; CDR3: CASSLGQLGNTIYF
V: TRBV5-6; J: TRBJ1-2; D: NA; size: NA; DNA: TGTGCCAGCAGCTTGTCCGGAGTTTATGGCTACACCTTC; CDR3: CASSLSGVYGYTF
V: TRBV6-1; J: TRBJ2-7; D: NA; size: NA; DNA: TGTGCCAGCAGTACCGTGGGGGGTCTAGTCGACGAGCAGTACTTC; CDR3: CASSTVGGLVDEQYF
V: TRBV28; J: TRBJ2-1; D: NA; size: NA; DNA: TGTGCCAGCTGCATAACGGGATTAGCCTACAATGAGCAGTTCTTC; CDR3: CASCITGLAYNEQFF
V: TRBV18; J: TRBJ2-3; D: TRBD1; size: NA; DNA: TGTGCCAGCTCACTAACGACAGGGGGCTCAGATACGCAGTATTTT; CDR3: CASSLTTGGSDTQYF
V: TRBV18; J: TRBJ2-5; D: TRBD1; size: once; DNA: TGTGCCAGCTCACCACCGGGTCAGGGGGATACCCAGTACTTC; CDR3: CASSPPGQGDTQYF
V: TRBV7-8; J: TRBJ2-2; D: TRBD2; size: NA; DNA: TGTGCCAGCAGCCGAATAAGCGGGAACGGGGAGCTGTTTTTT; CDR3: CASSRISGNGELFF
V: TRBV5-4; J: TRBJ2-3; D: NA; size: once; DNA: TGTGCCAGCAGCCCGAGGACAGCAGATACAGATACGCAGTATTTT; CDR3: CASSPRTADTDTQYF